The T cell receptor beta chain described here comes from a study of monozygotic twins with inflammatory bowel disease. The CDR3 extends over 14 amino acids. The germline gives CDR1 DFQATT, CDR2 SNEGSKA (reference sequence). Each sample's cDNA came from eight separate reactions. Molecular identifiers with 6-nucleotide sample barcodes were added during cDNA synthesis via template switching. After re-calling the 5' RACE reads, TCRdb lists one entry per CDR3 protein, DNA absent. This table holds about 210,000 distinct CDR3 sequences. As for this clonotype: Its specificity is not known.

Without any T cell sorting, total RNA was isolated from whole blood. Study results and caveats: Fewer clonotypes were shared with others by IBD patients than by healthy twins, especially with disease activity.

Sample: blood. This chain links TRBV20-1 with TRBJ1-2; no DNA is available, so the TRBD1 call from TCRdb remains unchecked. The sequence came from a human donor with ulcerative colitis or Crohn's disease, or a healthy co-twin of an affected twin (not recorded which). CDR3 protein: CSAIGTGGSGGYTF.